The T cell receptor beta chain under discussion was sequenced for a study of radiation and T cells in renal cell carcinoma. Sequencing used immunoSEQ multiplex PCR; TCRdb keeps in-frame clones, though not all of them. The sample lists roughly 58,000 clones; over 60% were seen once. The time point here: blood 4 weeks post-SBRT, at nephrectomy. The treatment here: 15 Gy SBRT to primary tumor, nephrectomy 4 weeks later. The sequences come from blood, collected from a patient whose treatment included radiotherapy and nephrectomy. The receptor's source is a man in his 60s with renal cell carcinoma.

As DNA, the CDR3 is TGTGCCAGCAGCTTCCAGGGGAATGGTGAAGCTTTCTTT. It is translated as CASSFQGNGEAFF. The chain has TRBV7-2 and TRBJ1-1; tentative D call: TRBD1 (6 bases). Trimming cost V 3 bases and J 7 bases, with 12 bases left between them. The CDR3 length is 13 residues. Germline V CDR1 and CDR2: SGHTA, FQGNSA.